The T cell receptor (beta chain) described here comes from a study of cytomegalovirus exposure and HLA in healthy donors. TCRdb's copy holds only in-frame clones and misses some; the assay was immunoSEQ multiplex PCR. The table shows 200,000 to 250,000 clones, with 70% to 90% occurring only once. V shed 5 bases and J shed 2 bases, with 11 bases lying between them. Per the germline V gene, CDR1 is MNHEY and CDR2 is SVGAGI. The CDR3 covers 14 residues. The chain has TRBV6-5 and TRBJ2-3; D is undetermined. Sequences were obtained from PBMCs. The TCR comes from a woman aged 18 to 35 in good health and CMV-seronegative. Written as DNA, the CDR3 is TGTGCCAGCAGTCTTACAGAATACACAGATACGCAGTATTTT. Its protein product is CASSLTEYTDTQYF.